One sample yielded the 28 T cell receptor beta chains listed below, sequenced in a study of blood T cell repertoires in COVID-19. The assay was immunoSEQ multiplex PCR, and TCRdb's table has in-frame clones only and misses some. The repertoire holds roughly 200,000 clones, with 86% as singletons. The sample taken for sequencing was peripheral blood. The source of these receptors is a woman in her forties or fifties with COVID-19, enrolled during active disease.

This sequence joins TRBV9 and TRBJ1-5; D uncertain. V lost 3 bases and J lost 6, with 16 bases in between. Germline V CDR1 and CDR2: SGDLS, YYNGEE. CDR3 size: 15 residues. CDR3 DNA: TGTGCCAGCAGCGCCAGCCCGGGTCGGGGTCAGCCCCAGCATTTT. The encoded protein is CASSASPGRGQPQHF.

The chain employs TRBV6-2 or TRBV6-3 and TRBJ2-7; D may be TRBD1 (6 bases). Trimming cost V 2 bases and J 5 bases, with 16 bases left between them. This CDR3 comprises 15 residues. Germline V gene data show CDR1 as MNHEY and CDR2 as SVGEGT. Written as DNA, the CDR3 is TGTGCCAGCAGTTACGACCGAGGGGGTTTCGACGAGCAGTACTTC. It specifies CASSYDRGGFDEQYF.

The V gene is TRBV13, the J gene TRBJ2-3; TRBD2 aligns across 7 bases. Germline V gives CDR1 PRHDT, CDR2 FYEKMQ (reference sequence). J was trimmed by 2 bases and V by 5 bases; bases with no gene match: 4. This CDR3 comprises 14 residues. The CDR3 protein is CASSTRGITDTQYF. The CDR3 coding sequence is TGTGCCAGCAGCACGCGGGGGATCACAGATACGCAGTATTTT.

This chain joins TRBV12-3 or TRBV12-4 and TRBJ2-5; possible D gene TRBD1, 6 bases. The length of the CDR3 is 13 residues. V was clipped by 7 bases and J by 7 bases, with 16 bases between them. CDR3 sequence reads: CASTWDIGGTQYF. The CDR3 region has the DNA TGTGCCAGCACCTGGGACATTGGGGGGACCCAGTACTTC.

This rearrangement joins TRBV6-5 to TRBJ1-2; no clear D. Germline values: CDR1 MNHEY, CDR2 SVGAGI. The CDR3 has 14 amino acids. Trimming removed 2 bases at V and 4 bases at J, with 11 bases between. CDR3 nucleotides: TGTGCCAGCAGTTACAAACAGCGGCTCTATGGCTACACCTTC. Its translation is CASSYKQRLYGYTF.

This clone was counted a single time. Written as DNA, the CDR3 is TGTGCCAGCAGCTTACTTAGCGGGGGGGGCTACGAGCAGTACTTC. It translates to CASSLLSGGGYEQYF. The rearrangement links TRBV7-2 to TRBJ2-7; TRBD2 agrees at 11 bases. V shed 2 bases and J 3 bases; nucleotides not matched to a gene: 3. This CDR3 comprises 15 residues. CDR1 is SGHTA and CDR2 is FQGNSA in the germline V gene.

J is TRBJ1-1 and V is TRBV4-2; 11 bases align to TRBD1. V lost 5 bases to trimming and J lost 4 bases; unmatched junction nucleotides: 6. Germline-derived CDR1 and CDR2 are LGHNA and YNFKEQ. The CDR3 is 15 residues long. The CDR3 nucleotides read TGTGCCAGCAGCGGCCCCGGGACAGGGGGCACTGAAGCTTTCTTT. Protein product: CASSGPGTGGTEAFF.

This clone was recorded only once. The gene calls are TRBV4-1 and TRBJ2-6; unclear D gene. The CDR3 is 15 amino acids. Germline V gene sequence: CDR1 MGHRA, CDR2 YSYEKL. V was cut by 4 bases and J by 0 bases, with 7 bases left in between. The CDR3 protein is CASSPVFSGANVLTF. CDR3 nucleotide sequence: TGCGCCAGCAGCCCGGTCTTCTCTGGGGCCAACGTCCTGACTTTC.

This clone has a single count. The chain employs TRBV5-1 and TRBJ2-3, with D maybe TRBD1 (5 bases). CDR3 length equals 15 residues. Looked up from germline, CDR1 is SGHRS and CDR2 is YFSETQ. Trimming removed 1 base at V and 4 bases at J, with 13 bases between. CDR3 coding DNA: TGCGCCAGCAGCTTGCTAGGGGATCGCTCAGATACGCAGTATTTT. Translating it yields CASSLLGDRSDTQYF.

The CDR3 DNA is TGTGCCAGCAGGCCAACAGGGGGTAGGGTTGGGGCCTACAATGAGCAGTTCTTC. It codes for CASRPTGGRVGAYNEQFF. The V and J genes are TRBV2 and TRBJ2-1; TRBD1 agrees at 8 bases. The germline gives CDR1 SNHLY, CDR2 FYNNEI. This CDR3 has 18 amino acids. With V trimmed by 6 bases and J by 2 bases, 15 bases remained unmatched.

V gene TRBV11-2 combines with J gene TRBJ2-3; TRBD1 matches at 8 bases. The ends lost 7 bases at V and 4 bases at J; junction bases unmatched: 7. The CDR3 sequence is 14 residues long. Per germline, CDR1 SGHAT and CDR2 FQNNGV. The CDR3 sequence is CASTLDRASDTQYF. In DNA form, the CDR3 reads TGTGCCAGCACCCTGGACAGGGCATCAGATACGCAGTATTTT.

The chain recombines TRBV6-6 with TRBJ1-5; 7 positions agree with TRBD1. Germline-derived CDR1 and CDR2 are MNHNY and SVGAGI (reference sequence). The CDR3 totals 16 residues. V shed 1 base, J shed 3 bases, and the junction held 6 bases outside the gene matches. The CDR3 loop reads CASSYLPGQINQPQHF. CDR3 nucleotides: TGTGCCAGCAGTTACTTACCGGGACAGATCAATCAGCCCCAGCATTTT.

This chain joins TRBV18 and TRBJ1-4; D remains unclear. This CDR3 contains 15 residues. Trimming removed 5 bases at V and 8 bases at J, with 18 bases between. Germline-derived CDR1 and CDR2 are KGHSH and LQKENI. The CDR3, as DNA: TGTGCCAGCTCAGGGAGTCAACGGAGGGAAGAAAAACTGTTTTTT. Amino acids: CASSGSQRREEKLFF.

A single count supports this clone. The chain couples TRBV5-1 to TRBJ2-7, with D tentatively TRBD1 (6 bases). Germline V gene lookup returns CDR1 SGHRS and CDR2 YFSETQ. Trimming stripped 3 bases from V and 6 bases from J, with 19 bases between. CDR3 length equals 15 residues. CDR3 in amino acids: CASSSLQGLAGEQYF. CDR3 coding DNA: TGCGCCAGCAGCTCTTTACAGGGCCTAGCTGGCGAGCAGTACTTC.

This sequence joins TRBV5-4 and TRBJ1-1, with D uncertain. The CDR3 length is 14 residues. The V gene lost 7 bases and the J gene lost 1 base, with 14 bases spanning the gap. The germline V gene has CDR1 SGHNT and CDR2 YYREEE (reference sequence). In DNA, the CDR3 is TGTGCCAGCTTCGCGAGGTCGCAGAACACTGAAGCTTTCTTT. Translating gives CASFARSQNTEAFF.

This chain links TRBV27 with TRBJ1-4; the D is unclear. V lost 3 bases and J lost 4, with 9 bases in between. Germline values: CDR1 MNHEY, CDR2 SMNVEV (reference sequence). The CDR3 spans 14 residues. The DNA for the CDR3 is TGTGCCAGCAGTTTTACGGGGATTAATGAAAAACTGTTTTTT. This sequence encodes CASSFTGINEKLFF.

This chain joins TRBV5-5 and TRBJ2-3; TRBD1 agrees at 7 bases. This CDR3 is 18 amino acids long. The trim removed 0 bases at V and 2 bases at J, leaving 12 bases unmatched. Per the germline V gene, CDR1 is SGHKS and CDR2 is YYEKEE (reference sequence). CDR3 loop: CASSLEGSRGLFTDTQYF. CDR3 nucleotide sequence: TGTGCCAGCAGCTTGGAGGGGAGTAGGGGGCTGTTCACAGATACGCAGTATTTT.

This chain connects TRBV5-1 to TRBJ2-2; 7 bases fit TRBD1. V was clipped by 2 bases and J by 0 bases; unmatched bases: 1. The germline V gene has CDR1 SGHRS and CDR2 YFSETQ. The length of the CDR3 is 15 residues. The CDR3 coding sequence is TGCGCCAGCAGCTTCGACAGGGCGAACACCGGGGAGCTGTTTTTT. Encoded protein: CASSFDRANTGELFF.

This rearrangement joins TRBV19 to TRBJ2-5; D may be TRBD2 (5 bases). This CDR3 has 13 amino acids. Germline CDR1 is LNHDA and CDR2 is SQIVND (reference sequence). With 3 bases removed from V and 5 bases from J, the gap between germline ends came to 10 bases. CDR3: CASSIFSGETQYF. The CDR3 DNA is TGTGCCAGTAGTATTTTCTCGGGGGAGACCCAGTACTTC.

This chain joins TRBV24-1 and TRBJ1-5; 9 bases are shared with TRBD1. Germline CDR1 is KGHDR and CDR2 is SFDVKD. The CDR3 totals 17 residues. V shed 3 bases, J shed 5 bases, and the junction held 10 bases outside the gene matches. CDR3 sequence: CATSDGAVGTGHQPQHF. The CDR3 coding sequence is TGTGCCACCAGTGATGGCGCCGTCGGGACAGGGCATCAGCCCCAGCATTTT.

The V and J genes are TRBV5-1 and TRBJ1-1; perhaps TRBD1 as D (5 bases). CDR3 size: 14 residues. Germline values: CDR1 SGHRS, CDR2 YFSETQ. Trimming removed 7 bases at V and 1 base at J, with 14 bases between. CDR3 bases: TGCGCCAGCTCCAAAGACAGCACGAACACTGAAGCTTTCTTT. Protein sequence: CASSKDSTNTEAFF.

The V and J genes are TRBV12-3 or TRBV12-4 and TRBJ2-1; no reliable D call. The germline V and J ends were trimmed by 3 bases and 7 bases, with 7 bases remaining between them. This CDR3 spans 12 amino acids. As DNA, the CDR3 is TGTGCCAGCAGTTTTTTCCAGAATGAGCAGTTCTTC. Residues: CASSFFQNEQFF.

The chain has TRBV21-1 and TRBJ2-7; TRBD2 was called by the table and not checked on the DNA. TRBV21-1 is recorded as a pseudogene. The CDR3 is made up of 14 amino acids. CDR3 loop: CASIPTGVKGEQYV. CDR3 nucleotide sequence: TGTGCCAGCATCCCTACGGGGGTTAAAGGCGAGCAGTACGTC.

V and J are TRBV19 and TRBJ1-2; D ambiguous. CDR1 and CDR2 from the germline V gene are LNHDA and SQIVND (reference sequence). Trimming removed 1 base from V and 4 bases from J, with 7 bases in between. The CDR3 contains 13 residues. The DNA of the CDR3 is TGTGCCAGTAGTATAGGGGAGGCCTATGGCTACACCTTC. It translates to CASSIGEAYGYTF.

The chain links TRBV7-2 to TRBJ1-2; 8 positions match TRBD1. This CDR3 region has 13 residues. CDR1 is SGHTA, CDR2 FQGNSA, per germline. With 1 base clipped from V and 8 bases from J, the junction kept 3 bases outside the gene matches. For the CDR3, the DNA is TGTGCCAGCAGCTTAGTGACAGGGGCGGGCTACACCTTC. Translated: CASSLVTGAGYTF.

The CDR3 loop is CASSPKSGASATDTQYF. CDR3 nucleotides: TGTGCCAGCAGCCCAAAAAGTGGGGCTAGCGCCACAGATACGCAGTATTTT. The chain uses TRBV4-2 and TRBJ2-3; the D gene is possibly TRBD2 (6 bases). The CDR3 runs to 17 residues. Trimming took 4 bases from V and 2 from J, leaving 19 bases between them. Per germline, CDR1 LGHNA and CDR2 YNFKEQ.

Concerning this clone itself: Other DNA sequences in this specimen translate into the identical CDR3. The chain combines TRBV11-3 with TRBJ2-3, with D possibly matching TRBD2 (5 bases). The length of the CDR3 is 14 residues. CDR1 is SGHNT, CDR2 YENEEA, per germline. V was shortened by 1 base and J by 0 bases, with 5 bases between the two germline ends. As DNA, the CDR3 is TGTGCCAGCAGCTTAGGGACTAGCACAGATACGCAGTATTTT. Its translation is CASSLGTSTDTQYF.

The chain is built from TRBV6-5 and TRBJ2-1; D might be TRBD2 (7 bases). Germline-derived CDR1 and CDR2 are MNHEY and SVGAGI. V shed 8 bases and J shed 4 bases, with 18 bases lying between them. This CDR3 contains 15 residues. CDR3 DNA: TGTGCCAGCCGCTCGGGCGGGGGCCTGTACAATGAGCAGTTCTTC. Translated: CASRSGGGLYNEQFF.